This TCR beta chain was sequenced for a study of CD8 T cells in ankylosing spondylitis. Notes on the study in general: Disease-linked clones were CD8+ and relatively rare in peripheral blood. Blood from ankylosing spondylitis patients appeared to carry a characteristic roughly eight-variant TCR beta motif.

Quantitative barcoded 5'-RACE was used to prepare TCR beta libraries. TCRdb passed the 5' RACE reads through MiXCR, listing each CDR3 protein once. This table has just under 550,000 distinct CDR3 sequences, roughly 13% appearing once. On this clonotype: The target antigen is unknown.

The CDR3 loop spans 14 amino acids. Germline loops: CDR1 KGHSH, CDR2 LQKENI. V was clipped by 3 bases and J by 7 bases, with 12 bases between them. The TCR originated in a male donor with ankylosing spondylitis. The sample consisted of blood, either unsorted or a sorted T cell fraction (not recorded which). The chain couples TRBV18 to TRBJ2-2; D is unclear. The CDR3 here is CASSPLGSNGELFF. DNA for the CDR3: TGTGCCAGCTCACCCCTCGGATCGAACGGGGAGCTGTTTTTT.